This is a list of T cell receptor beta chains from one sample in a study of blood T cell repertoires in COVID-19. TCRdb keeps only in-frame clones here, not all; method: immunoSEQ multiplex PCR. The repertoire has under 70,000 clones, approximately 80% of them found once; the top ten carry roughly 22%. Material: peripheral blood. These receptors were taken from a woman of 80 years or more with active or convalescent COVID-19. The CDR3 runs from the conserved cysteine through the conserved F or W. The order of the fields is V gene, J gene, clone size, D gene, CDR3 length, CDR3 protein, CDR3 DNA. D genes are given only for firm matches. Size is stated for part of the rows, as once, few or many counts, or as a class when the clone is expanded.

TRBV6-5	TRBJ2-7	NA	NA	15	CASSSRDTVVGEQYF	TGTGCCAGCAGTTCCCGGGACACCGTAGTTGGCGAGCAGTACTTC
TRBV7-6	TRBJ2-1	NA	NA	15	CASSFTGFGDNEQFF	TGTGCCAGCAGTTTTACAGGGTTTGGGGACAATGAGCAGTTCTTC
TRBV7-9	TRBJ2-2	NA	TRBD1	16	CASSLSGTGLGGELFF	TGTGCCAGCAGCCTATCCGGGACAGGGCTGGGCGGGGAGCTGTTTTTT
TRBV5-5	TRBJ2-7	NA	TRBD1	13	CASSLQGDHEQYF	TGTGCCAGCAGCTTACAGGGGGACCACGAGCAGTACTTC
TRBV7-7	TRBJ1-2	once	TRBD1	15	CASTNPGTDHYGYTF	TGTGCTAGCACCAACCCGGGGACAGACCACTATGGCTACACCTTC
TRBV3-1/TRBV3-2	TRBJ1-2	NA	NA	14	CASRGGTRVYGYTF	TGTGCCAGCAGGGGAGGGACCAGGGTCTATGGCTACACCTTC
TRBV25-1	TRBJ1-4	NA	TRBD1	17	CASSETGTVFSNEKLFF	TGTGCCAGCAGTGAAACGGGGACAGTCTTCTCTAATGAAAAACTGTTTTTT
TRBV19	TRBJ2-1	NA	TRBD1	16	CASSVSAGTGDNEQFF	TGTGCCAGTAGTGTCTCGGCCGGGACAGGGGACAATGAGCAGTTCTTC
TRBV7-9	TRBJ1-2	NA	NA	16	CASSLAGTWGDYGYTF	TGTGCCAGCAGCTTAGCGGGGACTTGGGGGGACTATGGCTACACCTTC
TRBV2	TRBJ2-7	few	TRBD2	15	CASSTERGENYEQYF	TGTGCCAGCAGTACTGAGCGGGGGGAAAACTACGAGCAGTACTTC
TRBV27	TRBJ2-3	NA	NA	13	CASSLRGIDTQYF	TGTGCCAGCAGTTTAAGGGGGATAGATACGCAGTATTTT
TRBV6-1	TRBJ1-4	few	NA	17	CASSEWGPRRANEKLFF	TGTGCCAGCAGTGAATGGGGCCCCCGGAGGGCTAATGAAAAACTGTTTTTT
TRBV5-1	TRBJ2-3	NA	TRBD2	15	CASSLRAGVVDTQYF	TGCGCCAGCAGCTTGAGAGCGGGGGTCGTGGATACGCAGTATTTT
TRBV5-4	TRBJ1-2	NA	TRBD1	15	CASSLVTGGLAGYTF	TGTGCCAGCAGCTTGGTAACAGGGGGCCTCGCTGGCTACACCTTC
TRBV28	TRBJ1-4	NA	NA	14	CASSSGQGWEKLFF	TGTGCCAGCAGTTCAGGGCAGGGCTGGGAAAAACTGTTTTTT
TRBV5-1	TRBJ2-1	NA	NA	14	CASSLMGSSNEQFF	TGCGCCAGCAGCTTGATGGGGAGTTCCAATGAGCAGTTCTTC
TRBV7-6	TRBJ1-1	NA	TRBD1	18	CASSLEPDGGGGDTEAFF	TGTGCCAGCAGCTTAGAACCGGACGGAGGGGGCGGTGACACTGAAGCTTTCTTT
TRBV2	TRBJ2-7	few	NA	14	CASSLQGKSQEQYF	TGTGCCAGCAGTCTGCAGGGGAAATCTCAAGAGCAGTACTTC
TRBV7-9	TRBJ2-5	NA	TRBD2	16	CASSLPPERGGETQYF	TGTGCCAGCAGCTTACCCCCGGAGCGGGGGGGGGAGACCCAGTACTTC
TRBV6-6	TRBJ2-2	NA	NA	15	CASSYGGQPLGELFF	TGTGCCAGCAGTTACGGCGGACAGCCGCTCGGGGAGCTGTTTTTT